This T cell receptor (beta chain) was observed in a study of T cell repertoires in cytomegalovirus infection (dated by TCRdb to the late 2010s). About the full investigation: Donor HLA type was relevant to the analysis, as public TCR beta signatures indicated carriage of CMV infection together with the matching HLA type. Results and caveats for the whole study, not just this receptor: In the ex vivo response, HLA-C-restricted CMV-specific TCR beta clonotypes were dominant, and in two of eight donors the single most frequent clonotype came from this HLA-C-restricted group. In both this cohort and an independent roughly 400-donor cohort, the cumulative frequency of public TCR beta family members distinguished carriers of CMV infection plus the relevant HLA type.

This clonotype was recorded many times. Its antigen is not yet known. No base qualities exist here, and no much larger clone lies one base off it. This sample was sequenced with an Illumina HiSeq 1500. The public reads were run again by TCRdb, first through fastp at Q25 and then through MiXCR, and only productive beta chains were kept. Each record represents a unique CDR3 protein, reported with the most common genes and DNA among its rows. This sample lists a few hundred thousand distinct CDR3 sequences; about 17% were detected once. The ten largest make up more than 10% of the sample. The germline V gene supplies CDR1 MNHEY and CDR2 SVGAGI. Trimming removed 2 bases from V and 0 bases from J, leaving 4 bases between the germline ends. The CDR3 holds 13 amino acids from the cysteine to the phenylalanine. The CDR3 DNA has 39 bases and is translated from base 1.

The chain couples TRBV6-5 to TRBJ1-1, with an unclear D gene assignment. This sequence was found in a human donor in good health (CMV status not recorded). Some clones in this sample may be carry-over from other donors' samples. Input material: PBMCs. The CDR3 loop reads CASSYGMNTEAFF. The nucleotide sequence is given as TGTGCCAGCAGTTACGGTATGAACACTGAAGCTTTCTTT.